This entry lists 7 T cell receptor beta chains sequenced from one sample in a study of shared clonotypes between healthy human individuals. Positive CCR7 selection of CD45RO-negative cells yielded the naive CD8 cells, and terminally differentiated effector memory CD45RA+ cells were excluded. Only in-frame clones appear in the TCRdb table, and some are missing; sequencing was by immunoSEQ multiplex PCR. The data show around 620,000 clones, 85% to 95% seen once. The sequencing input was naive CD8+ T cells sorted from blood. The receptors shown here come from a woman in her thirties in good health.

This chain joins TRBV25-1 and TRBJ2-5; TRBD1 or TRBD2 may be the D gene (6 bases each). The CDR3 length is 14 residues. Trimming pared 4 bases from V and 5 bases from J, leaving 14 bases between. The germline V gene encodes CDR1 MGHDK and CDR2 SYGVNS. CDR3 DNA sequence: TGTGCCAGCAGTGCGCCGGGGGCGATGGAGACCCAGTACTTC. Translating gives CASSAPGAMETQYF.

The table lists this clone with a few counts. The genes are TRBV5-5 and TRBJ2-7; TRBD1 matches at 7 bases. After removal of 7 bases from V and 2 bases from J, the junction contained 9 bases not matched to a gene. This CDR3 contains 14 residues. From germline, CDR1 is SGHKS and CDR2 YYEKEE (reference sequence). The CDR3 region is CASHLRGQTYEQYF. The CDR3 region has the DNA TGTGCCAGCCACCTCCGGGGACAGACCTACGAGCAGTACTTC.

This rearrangement joins TRBV6-5 to TRBJ2-7, with a weak D call TRBD2 (6 bases). Germline V gene lookup returns CDR1 MNHEY and CDR2 SVGAGI. Trimming removed 7 bases from V and 3 bases from J, with 19 bases in between. This CDR3 is built from 15 residues. Written as DNA, the CDR3 is TGTGCCAGCACGACGGGGGATGACGGGTTCTACGAGCAGTACTTC. It specifies CASTTGDDGFYEQYF.

This chain uses TRBV27 with TRBJ2-5; D not certain. The assigned J gene may be wrong: the sequence end matches TRBJ2-7 better. The germline CDR1 and CDR2 sequences are MNHEY and SMNVEV (reference sequence). This CDR3 is built from 14 residues. The CDR3 protein is CASSLNRRSYEQYF. In DNA form, the CDR3 reads TGTGCCAGCAGTTTAAACAGACGTTCCTACGAGCAGTACTTC.

This rearrangement joins TRBV7-9 to TRBJ1-5, with TRBD1 matching 8 bases. CDR3 length: 15 residues. With V trimmed by 3 bases and J by 4 bases, 5 bases remained unmatched. Looked up from germline, CDR1 is SEHNR and CDR2 is FQNEAQ (reference sequence). The DNA for the CDR3 is TGTGCCAGCAGCTTTGCAACAGGGGGAAATCAGCCCCAGCATTTT. Its translation is CASSFATGGNQPQHF.

The genes are TRBV28 and TRBJ2-7; 9 bases are a match to TRBD2. The germline V gene has CDR1 MDHEN and CDR2 SYDVKM. V was clipped by 2 bases and J by 4 bases; unmatched bases: 6. There are 15 residues in the CDR3. The CDR3: CASSLPPSGEYEQYF. The CDR3, as DNA: TGTGCCAGCAGTTTACCCCCTAGCGGGGAATACGAGCAGTACTTC.

The chain uses TRBV4-1 and TRBJ2-1; 7 bases map to TRBD2. Germline assignment: CDR1 MGHRA and CDR2 YSYEKL. V trimming: 1 base; J trimming: 4 bases; junction bases outside the gene matches: 7. CDR3 size: 16 residues. The CDR3 DNA sequence: TGCGCCAGCAGCCAAGGTCGGGGGGAGTGGTACAATGAGCAGTTCTTC. It encodes CASSQGRGEWYNEQFF.